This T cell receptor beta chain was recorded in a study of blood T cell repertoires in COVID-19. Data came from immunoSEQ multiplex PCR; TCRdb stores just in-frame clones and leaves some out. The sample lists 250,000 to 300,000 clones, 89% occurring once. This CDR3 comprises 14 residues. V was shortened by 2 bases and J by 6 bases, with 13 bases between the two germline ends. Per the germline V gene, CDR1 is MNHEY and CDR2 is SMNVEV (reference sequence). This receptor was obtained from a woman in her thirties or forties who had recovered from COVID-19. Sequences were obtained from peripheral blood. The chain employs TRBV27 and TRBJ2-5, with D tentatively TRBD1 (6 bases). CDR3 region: CASSLKQGIKTQYF. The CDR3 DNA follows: TGTGCCAGCAGTTTAAAACAGGGTATTAAGACCCAGTACTTC.